This T cell receptor beta chain came from a study of shared clonotypes between healthy human individuals. Study-level points and caveats: Measured sharing among donors was expected to vary with sequencing depth. Naive subsets generally exceeded memory subsets in estimated richness.

Of note for this clone: The antigen remains undetermined. Other DNA sequences within the sample encode an identical CDR3.

Donors were Caucasian adults residing in Nashville, Tennessee, USA. Several immunoSEQ plates received, in even portions, the genomic DNA of each subset. Some clones are missing from TCRdb's copy, which holds only in-frame ones; the method was immunoSEQ multiplex PCR. This table holds over a million clones, 95% to 97% found once. The sequenced sample consisted of naive CD4+ T cells sorted from blood. Regarding subset: CD45RA+ positively selected. This TCR derives from a man aged 25 to 40 in good health.

CDR3 sequence (DNA): TGTGCCAGCAGCTTGGAGGGCTTAAAAGAGACCCAGTACTTC. Translated: CASSLEGLKETQYF. The V and J genes are TRBV5-4 and TRBJ2-5; D uncertain. The germline gives CDR1 SGHNT, CDR2 YYREEE (reference sequence). Trimming took 0 bases from V and 3 from J, leaving 9 bases between them. CDR3 length equals 14 residues.